This is a list of T cell receptor beta chains from one sample in a study of shared clonotypes between healthy human individuals. TCRdb keeps only in-frame clones here, not all; method: immunoSEQ multiplex PCR. The table shows hundreds of thousands of clones, with 95% to 98% occurring only once. Sequenced sample: naive CD8+ T cells sorted from blood. These receptors were taken from a man aged 30-40 years in good health. Both conserved end residues are part of each CDR3. Each record gives: clone size, J gene, D gene, V gene, CDR3 DNA, CDR3 protein. The D gene is left open where the match is weak. Clone size is stated in some rows and not others, as once, few, many or a class when expanded.

NA | TRBJ2-1 | TRBD2 | TRBV29-1 | TGCAGCGTAATAACTAGCGGGAAAGGTCATGAGCAGTTCTTC | CSVITSGKGHEQFF
NA | TRBJ1-1 | TRBD1 | TRBV5-1 | TGCGCCAGCAGCCCAATACAGGGGGCGGACACTGAAGCTTTCTTT | CASSPIQGADTEAFF
NA | TRBJ1-3 | TRBD1 | TRBV28 | TGTGCCAGCAGCCCTGTCCCGGGACAGATCGGAAACACCATATATTTT | CASSPVPGQIGNTIYF
NA | TRBJ1-1 | TRBD1 | TRBV25-1 | TGTGCCAGCAGTGAAGGGACAGGCGGCACTGAAGCTTTCTTT | CASSEGTGGTEAFF
NA | TRBJ2-3 | TRBD1 | TRBV18 | TGTGCCAGCTCGCCGGGGACAGGGCCAGATACGCAGTATTTT | CASSPGTGPDTQYF
NA | TRBJ2-7 | NA | TRBV10-1 | TGCGCCAGCAGCGACGAGGGCCCGAACGAGCAGTACTTC | CASSDEGPNEQYF
NA | TRBJ1-5 | NA | TRBV7-9 | TGTGCCAGCAGCTTAGGAACAGGGAGGCTAAATCAGCCCCAGCATTTT | CASSLGTGRLNQPQHF
NA | TRBJ2-3 | NA | TRBV25-1 | TGTGCCAGCAGTTCTCTTCGGCAGGGCCCAGATACGCAGTATTTT | CASSSLRQGPDTQYF
NA | TRBJ2-7 | TRBD1 | TRBV10-2 | TGCGCCATGGCGGAAGACAGGGCCGGTTCCTACGAGCAGTACTTC | CAMAEDRAGSYEQYF
NA | TRBJ2-3 | NA | TRBV11-2 | TGTGCCAGCAGCCCTAAGTTGGATACGCAGTATTTT | CASSPKLDTQYF
NA | TRBJ1-5 | NA | TRBV12-1 | TGTGCCAGCAGCTTTCCGAACCAGGCGGACAGGGGGCTGTATGGCAATCAGCCCCAGCATTTT | CASSFPNQADRGLYGNQPQHF
NA | TRBJ2-7 | NA | TRBV7-6 | TGTGCCAGCAGCTTAGGATCGGGGGCCCCCTACGAGCAGTACTTC | CASSLGSGAPYEQYF
NA | TRBJ2-7 | NA | TRBV9 | TGTGCCAGCAGCGTAGCTTGGGGGTCCTACGAGCAGTACTTC | CASSVAWGSYEQYF
NA | TRBJ2-1 | NA | TRBV29-1 | TGCAGCGTTGAAGATCCAGGGACGATTTCCTACAATGAGCAGTTCTTC | CSVEDPGTISYNEQFF
once | TRBJ1-1 | TRBD1 | TRBV11-2 | TGTGCCAGCAGACTAGACCCGCGACAGGGTGGTACTGAAGCTTTCTTT | CASRLDPRQGGTEAFF
NA | TRBJ2-2 | TRBD1 | TRBV7-8 | TGTGCCAGCAGCTTAGACCTACAGGGGGCGCAGGGGGAGCTGTTTTTT | CASSLDLQGAQGELFF
NA | TRBJ2-2 | NA | TRBV28 | TGTGCCAGCAGTCCCCAGGAGGGTAACACCGGGGAGCTGTTTTTT | CASSPQEGNTGELFF